This record looks at one TCR beta chain sequence and its context. Antigen specificity is unknown. This PCR relied on a set of 60 Vbeta primers and 13 Jbeta primers. Per the authors' pipeline: A follow-up analysis tallied tens of millions of unique TCR beta chains, some 9.9 million shared. TCRdb's copy holds only in-frame clones and misses some; the assay was immunoSEQ multiplex PCR. That table supplies the V and J calls and clone size; D and trimming were determined from the DNA. The table has approximately 80,000 clones, 65% to 75% seen once. The data belong to a study of cytomegalovirus exposure and HLA in healthy donors. Study conclusions and caveats: It was assumed in the presence/absence analyses that sequencing depth was roughly uniform across donors. Later on, analysis showed that most CMV-associated TCR beta chains appeared to be HLA-restricted.

The germline CDR1 and CDR2 sequences are SQVTM and ANQGSEA. This CDR3 is 14 amino acids long. The rearrangement links TRBV29-1 to TRBJ2-5, with D possibly TRBD2 on 7 matching bases. The end of the DNA is better explained by TRBJ2-7, so the J call may be wrong. This receptor was taken from a man aged 25-40 years in good health and CMV-seropositive. Sequencing input: PBMCs. CDR3 region: CSAGGGQGRDEQYF. In DNA, the CDR3 is TGCAGCGCCGGAGGCGGTCAGGGGAGGGACGAGCAGTACTTC.